What follows are 19 T cell receptor beta chains derived from one specimen sequenced in a study of cytomegalovirus exposure and HLA in healthy donors. Use of 60 Vbeta and 13 Jbeta primers characterized the PCR. The protocol was immunoSEQ multiplex PCR, while the TCRdb copy is restricted to in-frame clones and leaves out a portion. The sample carries about 130,000 clones, roughly 77% recorded once. Source material: PBMCs. The source is a woman in her twenties or thirties in good health and CMV-seronegative.

The gene calls are TRBV4-2 and TRBJ2-2; 12 nucleotides align to TRBD2. Germline loops: CDR1 LGHNA, CDR2 YNFKEQ. The CDR3 contains 18 residues. The J segment lost 5 bases and the V segment lost 1 base, leaving 8 bases of the junction unmatched. As DNA, the CDR3 is TGTGCCAGCAGCCAAGGTCTAGCGGGAGGGTTCCAAACCGGGGAGCTGTTTTTT. As protein: CASSQGLAGGFQTGELFF.

The chain is built from TRBV18 and TRBJ2-2; maybe TRBD2 (6 bases). CDR3 length: 14 residues. Germline V gene lookup returns CDR1 KGHSH and CDR2 LQKENI. The V gene lost 1 base and the J gene lost 5 bases, with 8 bases spanning the gap. The CDR3 region is CASSPRLATGELFF. DNA for the CDR3: TGTGCCAGCTCACCACGGCTAGCGACCGGGGAGCTGTTTTTT.

This chain connects TRBV5-4 to TRBJ1-1; D is uncertain. Germline V gene data show CDR1 as SGHNT and CDR2 as YYREEE (reference sequence). Between the trimmed V and J ends, which lost 0 bases and 0 bases, there was a span of 9 bases. The CDR3 runs to 15 residues. The CDR3 DNA reads as TGTGCCAGCAGCTTGGGCCGTAGCATGAACACTGAAGCTTTCTTT. Amino acid sequence: CASSLGRSMNTEAFF.

The rearrangement joins TRBV6-5 to TRBJ1-4; unclear D gene. The CDR3 sequence is 14 residues long. Germline V lookup: CDR1 MNHEY, CDR2 SVGAGI. V lost 10 bases and J 5 bases, leaving 17 bases between the germline ends. In DNA, the CDR3 is TGTGCCACCAACCACACAGTAGGAAATGAAAAACTGTTTTTT. As protein: CATNHTVGNEKLFF.

The genes are TRBV6-6 and TRBJ1-3; a possible D gene is TRBD1 (6 bases). The CDR3 length is 15 residues. The germline gives CDR1 MNHNY, CDR2 SVGAGI (reference sequence). V was trimmed by 5 bases and J by 0 bases, leaving 11 bases between them. CDR3 nucleotides: TGTGCCAGCAGTCCCCGGGACAACTCTGGAAACACCATATATTTT. Translated, it gives CASSPRDNSGNTIYF.

The CDR3 DNA sequence: TGTGCCAGCAGCTTAGGGCTCATATCTAGCACAGATACGCAGTATTTT. It encodes CASSLGLISSTDTQYF. J is TRBJ2-3 and V is TRBV7-2, with unresolved D. This CDR3 has 16 residues. Looked up from germline, CDR1 is SGHTA and CDR2 is FQGNSA. Deletions cut 1 base from V and 0 bases from J, with 11 bases between.

The chain recombines TRBV5-4 with TRBJ1-2; D might be TRBD1 (6 bases). Trimming removed 4 bases at V and 8 bases at J, with 12 bases between. There are 12 residues in the CDR3. Germline V lookup: CDR1 SGHNT, CDR2 YYREEE (reference sequence). In DNA form, the CDR3 reads TGTGCCAGCAGCATTGACAGGATCGGCTACACCTTC. Translated, it gives CASSIDRIGYTF.

The chain employs TRBV2 and TRBJ1-1, with D possibly matching TRBD1 (5 bases). The V gene's germline CDR1 is SNHLY and CDR2 FYNNEI. The V end lost 2 bases, the J end lost 5 bases, and 9 bases lay between the germline ends. This CDR3 has 13 amino acids. The CDR3 DNA follows: TGTGCCAGCAGTGAACAGGGAAAGACTGAAGCTTTCTTT. Protein: CASSEQGKTEAFF.

The chain has TRBV19 and TRBJ1-5, with 10 bases identical to TRBD1. Losses at the gene ends were 9 bases for V and 0 bases for J; bases not matched to a gene: 8. The CDR3 totals 16 residues. Germline V CDR1 and CDR2: LNHDA, SQIVND (reference sequence). The CDR3 nucleotides are TGTGCCAGCCTACTGGGACAGGGGAATAGCAATCAGCCCCAGCATTTT. Translated, it gives CASLLGQGNSNQPQHF.

The chain has TRBV5-1 and TRBJ2-7; no clear D gene. The CDR3 consists of 13 residues. Germline V gene data show CDR1 as SGHRS and CDR2 as YFSETQ. V lost 2 bases and J lost 6, with 12 bases in between. The DNA for the CDR3 is TGCGCCAGCAGCTTTATCGGTCTCTCCGAGCAGTACTTC. This gives the protein CASSFIGLSEQYF.

V gene TRBV28 combines with J gene TRBJ2-5, with TRBD2 matching over 11 bases. The CDR3 length is 15 residues. The J segment lost 5 bases and the V segment lost 7 bases, leaving 9 bases of the junction unmatched. The V gene's germline CDR1 is MDHEN and CDR2 SYDVKM. For the CDR3, the DNA is TGTGCCAGCAATGGTAGCGGGAGGGCCAAGGAGACCCAGTACTTC. Translated: CASNGSGRAKETQYF.

CDR3: CASSIGPGFTEAFF. The CDR3 nucleotides read TGTGCCAGTAGTATAGGACCGGGTTTCACTGAAGCTTTCTTT. The V call is TRBV19, the J call TRBJ1-1; D is ambiguous. V gave up 1 base and J gave up 4 bases, with 10 bases separating them. The length of the CDR3 is 14 residues. From germline, CDR1 is LNHDA and CDR2 SQIVND (reference sequence).

This clone has a handful of counts. The genes are TRBV7-9 and TRBJ2-1; no definite D call. Deletions cut 5 bases from V and 0 bases from J, with 11 bases between. The CDR3 has 15 amino acids. Germline V gene sequence: CDR1 SEHNR, CDR2 FQNEAQ (reference sequence). CDR3 sequence (DNA): TGTGCCAGCAGCCTCTGGCCCCCCTCCTACAATGAGCAGTTCTTC. Its translation is CASSLWPPSYNEQFF.

V and J are TRBV19 and TRBJ2-1, with D unclear. V was pared by 3 bases and J by 8 bases, with 14 bases between. Per the germline V gene, CDR1 is LNHDA and CDR2 is SQIVND (reference sequence). This CDR3 is built from 14 residues. This chain's CDR3 is CASSILVAAHEQFF. The CDR3 DNA follows: TGTGCCAGTAGTATCTTGGTAGCTGCCCATGAGCAGTTCTTC.

The chain's CDR3 is CASSIDRVHNEQFF. The CDR3 DNA reads TGTGCCAGTAGCATCGACAGGGTCCACAATGAGCAGTTCTTC. The rearrangement links TRBV19 to TRBJ2-1, with 7 bases fitting TRBD1. Germline V lookup: CDR1 LNHDA, CDR2 SQIVND (reference sequence). V lost 6 bases and J lost 5; bases outside the gene matches: 7. The CDR3 is made up of 14 amino acids.

The CDR3 DNA sequence: TGTGCCTGGAGCGGGGGGTTCTCCTACGAGCAGTACTTC. This encodes CAWSGGFSYEQYF. The chain joins TRBV30 to TRBJ2-7; the match to TRBD2 covers 7 bases. CDR3 length: 13 residues. Germline CDR1 reads GTSNPN; CDR2 reads SVGIG (reference sequence). Losses at the gene ends were 3 bases for V and 0 bases for J; bases not matched to a gene: 2.

The V and J genes are TRBV6-1 and TRBJ2-7; 8 bases are a match to TRBD1. J gave up 8 bases and V 0 bases, and 6 bases lay outside the gene matches. This CDR3 comprises 14 residues. CDR1 MNHNS and CDR2 SASEGT come from the germline V gene. The CDR3 protein is CASSEALRTGKQYF. The CDR3 nucleotides read TGTGCCAGCAGTGAAGCGCTTCGGACAGGGAAGCAGTACTTC.

This chain uses TRBV19 with TRBJ2-7; TRBD1 aligns across 8 bases. This CDR3 has 15 amino acids. Trimming took 5 bases from V and 1 from J; bases not matched to a gene: 7. Germline CDR1 is LNHDA and CDR2 is SQIVND (reference sequence). The CDR3 here is CASSVRDRQSYEQYF. DNA of the CDR3: TGTGCCAGTAGTGTTAGGGACAGGCAATCCTACGAGCAGTACTTC.

The chain has TRBV18 and TRBJ2-1, with 12 bases identical to TRBD2. V was clipped by 5 bases and J by 0 bases; unmatched bases: 17. The V gene's germline CDR1 is KGHSH and CDR2 LQKENI. The CDR3 sequence is 21 residues long. The CDR3 sequence: CASSSGHFGLAGNRSYNEQFF. In DNA form, the CDR3 reads TGTGCCAGCTCATCGGGACACTTCGGACTAGCGGGAAACCGCTCCTACAATGAGCAGTTCTTC.